The 27 T cell receptor beta chains given below trace back to one sample, sequenced in a study of OX40 agonist ivuxolimab in advanced cancers. Only in-frame clones appear in the TCRdb table, and some are missing; sequencing was by immunoSEQ multiplex PCR. The sample lists about 100,000 clones, 90% occurring once. The specimen comprised CD4+ or CD8+ T cells sorted from blood, sampled in a trial of the OX40 agonist ivuxolimab. All receptors come from an adult with an advanced solid tumor such as melanoma, head and neck, liver or kidney cancer.

The chain couples TRBV15 to TRBJ2-6; 12 bases are shared with TRBD1. Trimming cost V 4 bases and J 4 bases; bases outside gene matches: 8. The CDR3 covers 18 residues. The germline V gene encodes CDR1 LNHNV and CDR2 YYDKDF (reference sequence). The CDR3 nucleotides read TGTGCCACCAGCACGACAGGGACAGGGGGCAGAGGGGCCAACGTCCTGACTTTC. Translation gives CATSTTGTGGRGANVLTF.

The chain has TRBV30 and TRBJ1-1; D is possibly TRBD1 (6 bases). In germline, CDR1 is GTSNPN, CDR2 SVGIG (reference sequence). This CDR3 is 14 amino acids long. Trimming removed 3 bases at V and 4 bases at J, with 15 bases between. The CDR3 sequence: CAWRNTGRSTEAFF. The CDR3 DNA is TGTGCCTGGAGAAACACAGGGAGGTCCACTGAAGCTTTCTTT.

The rearrangement links TRBV7-8 to TRBJ2-3; TRBD2 matches at 9 bases. V shed 1 base and J 4 bases; nucleotides not matched to a gene: 3. Germline CDR1 SGHVS, CDR2 FQNEAQ. The CDR3 sequence is 15 residues long. CDR3 protein: CASSLVAGAADTQYF. For the CDR3, the DNA is TGTGCCAGCAGCTTAGTAGCGGGAGCGGCAGATACGCAGTATTTT.

This chain joins TRBV11-2 and TRBJ1-4; perhaps TRBD1 as D (5 bases). The germline V gene encodes CDR1 SGHAT and CDR2 FQNNGV. The CDR3 runs to 14 residues. V lost 6 bases and J 12 bases, leaving 20 bases between the germline ends. Here the CDR3 reads CASSRDYLQFQLFF. The CDR3 bases are TGTGCCAGCAGTCGGGACTATCTGCAATTCCAACTGTTTTTT.

The CDR3 reads CASGRRNTEAFF. The CDR3 nucleotides are TGTGCCAGCGGACGGAGGAACACTGAAGCTTTCTTT. V is TRBV19 and J is TRBJ1-1, with D hard to call. The CDR3 length is 12 residues. With 9 bases removed from V and 1 base from J, the gap between germline ends came to 9 bases. Germline V gene lookup returns CDR1 LNHDA and CDR2 SQIVND (reference sequence).

V usage is TRBV7-2 and J usage is TRBJ2-5; D is unclear. The V end was cut by 1 base, the J end by 12 bases, with 15 bases between. The length of the CDR3 is 13 residues. The V gene's germline CDR1 is SGHTA and CDR2 FQGNSA. The CDR3 sequence is CASSLEDLPVEYF. In DNA, the CDR3 is TGTGCCAGCAGCTTAGAGGACCTACCGGTTGAGTACTTC.

The genes are TRBV7-9 and TRBJ1-4, with D possibly TRBD1 on 5 matching bases. Per the germline V gene, CDR1 is SEHNR and CDR2 is FQNEAQ (reference sequence). The CDR3 covers 16 residues. With 6 bases removed from V and 2 bases from J, the gap between germline ends came to 16 bases. The CDR3 here is CASSLISGTTNEKLFF. The DNA of the CDR3 is TGTGCCAGCAGTTTAATCTCAGGGACCACTAATGAAAAACTGTTTTTT.

The genes are TRBV7-9 and TRBJ1-2; TRBD1 aligns across 10 bases. The CDR3 spans 16 residues. V lost 1 base and J lost 2; bases outside the gene matches: 4. The germline V gene encodes CDR1 SEHNR and CDR2 FQNEAQ (reference sequence). DNA for the CDR3: TGTGCCAGCAGCTTAGGCGGGGACAGGGGAAACTATGGCTACACCTTC. It encodes CASSLGGDRGNYGYTF.

The chain is built from TRBV18 and TRBJ2-1, with D possibly matching TRBD1 (5 bases). CDR3 length equals 15 residues. V shed 4 bases and J shed 2 bases, with 12 bases lying between them. CDR1 and CDR2 from the germline V gene are KGHSH and LQKENI. The DNA of the CDR3 is TGTGCCAGCTCACTGGGGCAGGACACCTACAATGAGCAGTTCTTC. It codes for CASSLGQDTYNEQFF.

This chain uses TRBV25-1 with TRBJ2-7; D is unclear. The CDR3 is 13 residues long. Trimming cost V 0 bases and J 3 bases, with 6 bases left between them. Germline values: CDR1 MGHDK, CDR2 SYGVNS. The CDR3 bases are TGTGCCAGCAGTGAATATCCGGTCTACGAGCAGTACTTC. Protein sequence: CASSEYPVYEQYF.

The chain combines TRBV30 with TRBJ2-3; D may match TRBD1 or TRBD2 (5 bases each). This CDR3 contains 12 residues. Trimming removed 5 bases from V and 12 bases from J, with 18 bases in between. The germline V gene encodes CDR1 GTSNPN and CDR2 SVGIG (reference sequence). Here the CDR3 DNA reads TGTGCCTGGGGGACCTTTTTCGGTTTCCAGTATTTT. Residues: CAWGTFFGFQYF.

V and J are TRBV15 and TRBJ2-7; D is ambiguous. Germline V gene sequence: CDR1 LNHNV, CDR2 YYDKDF (reference sequence). The CDR3 totals 14 residues. V was shortened by 0 bases and J by 6 bases, with 12 bases between the two germline ends. As DNA, the CDR3 is TGTGCCACCAGCAGAGATCTACTCTCCACCGAGCAGTACTTC. Encoded protein: CATSRDLLSTEQYF.

The J gene is TRBJ2-6, the V gene TRBV19, with 8 positions matching TRBD1. Germline assignment: CDR1 LNHDA and CDR2 SQIVND (reference sequence). J was trimmed by 2 bases and V by 4 bases; bases with no gene match: 4. CDR3 length equals 16 residues. CDR3 sequence: CASSRTGNAGANVLTF. For the CDR3, the DNA is TGTGCCAGTAGTAGGACAGGGAACGCTGGGGCCAACGTCCTGACTTTC.

This clone was observed a few times. The chain carries TRBV5-6 and TRBJ1-1; D is unclear. Trimming pared 0 bases from V and 1 base from J, leaving 13 bases between. CDR1 is SGHDT, CDR2 YYEEEE, per germline. The CDR3 is 16 amino acids. The CDR3 loop reads CASSLVGRAANTEAFF. CDR3 bases: TGTGCCAGCAGCTTGGTGGGGAGGGCCGCGAACACTGAAGCTTTCTTT.

This chain connects TRBV5-4 to TRBJ2-2; TRBD2 matches at 8 bases. Germline-derived CDR1 and CDR2 are SGHNT and YYREEE (reference sequence). The V segment lost 3 bases and the J segment 5 bases; nucleotides outside the gene matches: 12. CDR3 size: 17 residues. CDR3 sequence: CASSSDLLSGSTGELFF. The CDR3, as DNA: TGTGCCAGCAGCTCAGACCTTCTCAGCGGGAGTACCGGGGAGCTGTTTTTT.

The rearrangement links TRBV28 to TRBJ2-1, with TRBD2 identical over 12 bases. The CDR3 is 15 amino acids. With 6 bases clipped from V and 4 bases from J, the junction kept 4 bases outside the gene matches. Germline V gene data show CDR1 as MDHEN and CDR2 as SYDVKM. CDR3 protein: CASRSLAGGYNEQFF. CDR3 DNA sequence: TGTGCCAGCAGGTCTCTAGCGGGAGGGTACAATGAGCAGTTCTTC.

The chain joins TRBV21-1 to TRBJ1-4; the D call TRBD1 from the table was never checked on the DNA. TRBV21-1 counts as a pseudogene. The length of the CDR3 is 17 residues. Here the CDR3 DNA reads TGTGCCAGCAGCTACCGGGACAGGGGTGCAACTAATGAAAAACTGTTTTTT. Encoded protein: CASSYRDRGATNEKLFF.

The chain carries TRBV5-5 and TRBJ2-7; 7 bases line up with TRBD2. The germline gives CDR1 SGHKS, CDR2 YYEKEE (reference sequence). V gave up 5 bases and J gave up 6 bases; unmatched junction bases: 14. There are 15 residues in the CDR3. The CDR3 DNA sequence: TGTGCCAGCAGGTCGGGACTAAAGGGGTATGGCGAGCAGTACTTC. Residues: CASRSGLKGYGEQYF. The complete variable domain, with remaining parts taken from reference TRBV5-5 and TRBJ2-7, reads DAGVTQSPTHLIKTRGQQVTLRCSPISGHKSVSWYQQVLGQGPQFIFQYYEKEERGRGNFPDRFSARQFPNYSSELNVNALLLGDSALYLCASRSGLKGYGEQYFGPGTRLTVT.

The genes are TRBV20-1 and TRBJ1-1; D not certain. CDR3 length equals 11 residues. CDR1 and CDR2 (germline): DFQATT, SNEGSKA (reference sequence). Trimming stripped 6 bases from V and 5 bases from J, with 10 bases between. DNA of the CDR3: TGCAGTGCGCCCAGGTTGACTGAAGCTTTCTTT. It translates to CSAPRLTEAFF.

The rearrangement uses TRBV5-1 and TRBJ2-1; 8 bases agree with TRBD1. This CDR3 is 14 amino acids long. The ends lost 0 bases at V and 7 bases at J; junction bases unmatched: 3. Per the germline V gene, CDR1 is SGHRS and CDR2 is YFSETQ. CDR3 residues: CASSLGTGSNEQFF. In DNA, the CDR3 is TGCGCCAGCAGCTTGGGGACAGGGAGTAATGAGCAGTTCTTC.

The V gene is TRBV5-4, the J gene TRBJ2-3, with D hard to call. Trimming cost V 4 bases and J 2 bases, with 5 bases left between them. The CDR3 has 12 residues. Germline CDR1 is SGHNT and CDR2 is YYREEE (reference sequence). The CDR3 nucleotides are TGTGCCAGCAGCCGGACCACAGATACGCAGTATTTT. Translated, it gives CASSRTTDTQYF.

This rearrangement joins TRBV5-1 to TRBJ2-1; tentatively, D is TRBD1 (6 bases). CDR1 SGHRS and CDR2 YFSETQ come from the germline V gene. This CDR3 has 14 amino acids. V was trimmed by 1 base and J by 4 bases, leaving 9 bases between them. The CDR3: CASSLRQGYNEQFF. In nucleotides, the CDR3 is TGCGCCAGCAGCTTGAGGCAGGGGTACAATGAGCAGTTCTTC.

CDR3 amino acids: CASSLVPGRGEQYF. CDR3 nucleotides: TGTGCCAGCAGCTTAGTCCCGGGAAGGGGCGAGCAGTACTTC. The chain links TRBV7-2 to TRBJ2-7; D may correspond to TRBD1 or TRBD2 (5 bases each). Between the trimmed V and J ends, which lost 1 base and 6 bases, there was a span of 13 bases. This CDR3 spans 14 amino acids. Germline V lookup: CDR1 SGHTA, CDR2 FQGNSA.

This clone was observed a single time. V and J are TRBV10-3 and TRBJ2-7, with TRBD2 matching 9 bases. J lost 4 bases, V lost 4 bases, and 5 bases had no gene match. Germline CDR1 is ENHRY and CDR2 is SYGVKD. The length of the CDR3 is 14 residues. In DNA form, the CDR3 reads TGTGCCATCAGTGCCCCTAGCGGGACATACGAGCAGTACTTC. Residues: CAISAPSGTYEQYF.

The rearrangement links TRBV28 to TRBJ2-7; D gene ambiguous. V was shortened by 3 bases and J by 3 bases, with 3 bases between the two germline ends. The CDR3 is 11 residues long. The V gene's germline CDR1 is MDHEN and CDR2 SYDVKM. DNA of the CDR3: TGTGCCAGCAGTTTGGGCTACGAGCAGTACTTC. This translates into CASSLGYEQYF.

This sequence joins TRBV7-2 and TRBJ2-5, with TRBD2 identical over 10 bases. The germline V gene encodes CDR1 SGHTA and CDR2 FQGNSA. The CDR3 covers 16 residues. V was pared by 4 bases and J by 4 bases, with 9 bases of the junction left unmatched. The CDR3 loop reads CASSWVSGRALETQYF. The CDR3 coding sequence is TGTGCCAGCAGCTGGGTGAGCGGGAGGGCATTAGAGACCCAGTACTTC. The full variable domain, with the rest looked up from reference TRBV7-2 and TRBJ2-5, is GAGVSQSPSNKVTEKGKDVELRCDPISGHTALYWYRQSLGQGLEFLIYFQGNSAPDKSGLPSDRFSAERTGGSVSTLTIQRTQQEDSAVYLCASSWVSGRALETQYFGPGTRLLVL.

The chain carries TRBV5-6 and TRBJ2-2; 7 nucleotides match TRBD2. With V trimmed by 5 bases and J by 0 bases, 10 bases remained unmatched. Germline V CDR1 and CDR2: SGHDT, YYEEEE. This CDR3 has 17 residues. CDR3 DNA sequence: TGTGCCAGCAGTCCCCCTCCCCGGGGGGCGAACACCGGGGAGCTGTTTTTT. Amino acids: CASSPPPRGANTGELFF.